Below, one T cell receptor beta chain is given with its context. The sample originates from a study of blood T cell repertoires in COVID-19. Original data processing: Amplifying reference gene primers gave estimates of nucleated cell counts. Repertoires were generated with immunoSEQ multiplex PCR, while TCRdb's copy carries only in-frame clones and drops some. V, J and clone size were drawn from that table, and D and trimming were deduced from the DNA. This table holds approximately 350,000 clones, around 90% found once. Sequencing input: peripheral blood. This clonotype originated in a man aged 40-49 years with acute or convalescent COVID-19.

This CDR3 reads CASSREGVTGNTIYF. Here the CDR3 DNA reads TGTGCCAGCAGTCGCGAGGGTGTTACTGGAAACACCATATATTTT. The rearrangement joins TRBV2 to TRBJ1-3; no definite D call. This CDR3 is built from 15 residues. Germline V gene lookup returns CDR1 SNHLY and CDR2 FYNNEI. The ends were cut back, 5 bases at V and 2 bases at J, with 13 bases in the middle.